This T cell receptor beta chain was sequenced for a study of blood T cell repertoires in COVID-19. Only in-frame clones appear in the TCRdb table, and some are missing; sequencing was by immunoSEQ multiplex PCR. This table has about 80,000 clones, under 80% appearing once. The CDR3 length is 15 residues. Germline CDR1 reads MNHEY; CDR2 reads SVGEGT. V gave up 0 bases and J gave up 4 bases, with 13 bases separating them. This clone was picked up many times. Specimen: peripheral blood. The TCR comes from a human donor in a cohort sampled during active COVID-19. V is TRBV6-2 or TRBV6-3 and J is TRBJ2-7, with D tentatively TRBD1 (6 bases). CDR3 in DNA: TGTGCCAGCAGTTACTCGGGGGTGACAGGATACGAGCAGTACGTC. Encoded protein: CASSYSGVTGYEQYV.